This TCR beta chain appears in the sequencing data of a study of Ad26.COV2.S vaccination and SARS-CoV-2 variants. Study-wide background: The vaccine Ad26.COV2.S was put into the muscle once, or twice with 56 days between.

The treatment here: approximately 18 received Ad26.COV2.S at low or high dose, single or two shots; about 5 received placebo; per-sample allocation not given. All samples were drawn on day 63, counting from the first vaccine or placebo injection. An adult aged 18-55 years in Boston served as the donor. General study results and limits: After vaccination, reports described spike-specific CD8+ and CD4+ T cell responses as showing substantial breadth.

To note about this clone: Its target is unknown.

The method was immunoSEQ multiplex PCR; TCRdb's version includes in-frame clones alone and lacks a portion of them. The sample carries fewer than 500,000 clones, around 91% recorded once. Between the trimmed V and J ends, which lost 4 bases and 2 bases, there was a span of 10 bases. The CDR3 is made up of 14 amino acids. The germline gives CDR1 SNHLY, CDR2 FYNNEI. This sequence joins TRBV2 and TRBJ2-3; possibly TRBD1 for D (6 bases). The source was peripheral blood, collected in a trial of Ad26.COV2.S vaccine versus placebo. The TCR originated in a person aged 18-65 years who received the Ad26.COV2.S COVID-19 vaccine or a placebo. The CDR3: CASSVGGSTDTQYF. CDR3 nucleotide sequence: TGTGCCAGCAGTGTAGGGGGATCCACAGATACGCAGTATTTT.